This paragraph covers one T cell receptor (beta chain) sequence. The Seattle site enrolled patients during active infection and followed them longitudinally. The source of the sample is a study of blood T cell repertoires in COVID-19. Overall study: Both acute and convalescent COVID-19 samples were obtained from the United States, Italy and Spain.

Germline loops: CDR1 LNHDA, CDR2 SQIVND (reference sequence). This CDR3 region has 15 residues. V lost 3 bases to trimming and J lost 2 bases, with 12 bases between them. Per the original methods: Estimates of nucleated cell counts were drawn from the amplification of reference gene primers. Only in-frame clones appear in the TCRdb table, and some are missing; sequencing was by immunoSEQ multiplex PCR. That table gives V, J and clone size, and the DNA gave D and trimming. The sample contains 150,000 to 200,000 clones, over 90% of which appear only once. Sample: peripheral blood. The rearrangement links TRBV19 to TRBJ2-3; D is perhaps TRBD2 (5 bases). The receptor was isolated from a woman aged 55-69 years with COVID-19, enrolled during active disease. CDR3 sequence reads: CASSMSGRNTDTQYF. Written as DNA, the CDR3 is TGTGCCAGTAGTATGAGCGGCAGAAACACAGATACGCAGTATTTT.